Listed below are T cell receptor beta chains from one sample, sequenced in a study of vaccination effects on CD4 cells after COVID-19. Using immunoSEQ multiplex PCR, the repertoire was profiled, and TCRdb retains in-frame clones only, with some absent. The repertoire has 20,000 to 25,000 clones, roughly 70% of them found once; the top ten carry approximately 9.1%. No antigen is known for these receptors. This specimen consisted of CD4+ T cells from PBMCs cultured with HCoV-NL63 spike peptides, obtained before COVID-19 vaccination. These receptors originate from a human donor who received a COVID-19 vaccine. The CDR3 runs from the conserved cysteine through the conserved F or W. A D gene is named only where the DNA matches it firmly. Clone size is given for some rows only: seen once, a few or many times, or a class if the clone is expanded.

abundance	j_gene	v_gene	d_gene	CDR3aa	CDR3nt
few	TRBJ2-1	TRBV12-3/TRBV12-4	-	CASSRQDYNEQFF	TGTGCCAGCAGCCGACAAGATTATAATGAGCAGTTCTTC
few	TRBJ2-3	TRBV19	TRBD1	CASRPTGSPATQYF	TGTGCCAGTAGGCCGACAGGGTCCCCCGCGACGCAGTATTTT
-	TRBJ2-1	TRBV29-1	TRBD2	CSVKGLAGSDEQFF	TGCAGCGTAAAAGGACTAGCGGGATCCGATGAGCAGTTCTTC
-	TRBJ1-6	TRBV16	-	CASSQSGQGNSPLHF	TGTGCCAGCAGCCAATCCGGGCAGGGGAATTCACCCCTCCACTTT
-	TRBJ1-1	TRBV21-1	-	CASSKCQGGITEAFF	TGTGCCAGCAGCAAATGTCAGGGCGGGATCACTGAAGCTTTCTTT
-	TRBJ2-7	TRBV5-6	-	CASSFGVAHEQYF	TGTGCCAGCAGCTTTGGGGTAGCTCACGAGCAGTACTTC
-	TRBJ1-1	TRBV6-5	TRBD1	CASTETGVGTEAFF	TGTGCCAGCACCGAAACAGGGGTTGGAACTGAAGCTTTCTTT
-	TRBJ2-3	TRBV5-1	TRBD2	CASKPGGSTDTQYF	TGCGCCAGCAAGCCGGGGGGTAGCACAGATACGCAGTATTTT
few	TRBJ1-5	TRBV19	-	CASSIIEGFSNQPQHF	TGTGCCAGTAGTATTATTGAGGGATTCAGCAATCAGCCCCAGCATTTT
-	TRBJ1-1	TRBV29-1	-	CSAYDGGTEAFF	TGCAGCGCCTATGACGGGGGCACTGAAGCTTTCTTT